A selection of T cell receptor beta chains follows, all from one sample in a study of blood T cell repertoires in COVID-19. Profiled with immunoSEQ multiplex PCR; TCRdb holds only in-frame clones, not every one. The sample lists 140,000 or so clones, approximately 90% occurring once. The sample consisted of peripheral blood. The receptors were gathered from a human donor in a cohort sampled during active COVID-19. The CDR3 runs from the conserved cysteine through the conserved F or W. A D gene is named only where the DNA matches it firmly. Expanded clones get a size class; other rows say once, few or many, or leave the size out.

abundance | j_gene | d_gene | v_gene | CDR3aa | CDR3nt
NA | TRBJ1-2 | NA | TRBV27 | CASSLSRGTDGYTF | TGTGCCAGCAGTTTATCGCGGGGTACCGATGGCTACACCTTC
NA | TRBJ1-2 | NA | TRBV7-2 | CASSFGDDYGYTF | TGTGCCAGCAGCTTCGGGGATGACTATGGCTACACCTTC
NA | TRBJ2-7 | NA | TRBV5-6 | CASRLGRTDYEQYF | TGTGCCAGCAGGTTGGGGAGGACGGATTACGAGCAGTACTTC
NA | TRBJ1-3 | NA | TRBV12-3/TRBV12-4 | CAGGGTRNTIYF | TGTGCCGGGGGGGGGACTCGAAACACCATATATTTT
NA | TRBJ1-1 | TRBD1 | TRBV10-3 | CAISRTGSDTEAFF | TGTGCCATCAGTCGGACAGGATCGGACACTGAAGCTTTCTTT
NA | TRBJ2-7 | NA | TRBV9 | CASSARGAFSYEQYF | TGTGCCAGCAGCGCTCGGGGGGCCTTCTCCTACGAGCAGTACTTC
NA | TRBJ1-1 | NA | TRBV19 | CASSILGGDSHENTEAFF | TGTGCCAGTAGTATACTTGGGGGCGATTCCCATGAGAACACTGAAGCTTTCTTT
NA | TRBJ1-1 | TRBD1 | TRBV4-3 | CASSRDSLNTEAFF | TGCGCCAGCAGCCGGGACAGTTTGAACACTGAAGCTTTCTTT
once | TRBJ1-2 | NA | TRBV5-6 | CASSLAPGINGYTF | TGTGCCAGCAGCTTGGCGCCAGGGATTAACGGCTACACCTTC
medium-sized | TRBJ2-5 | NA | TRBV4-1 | CASSHPQTIEETQYF | TGCGCCAGCAGCCACCCCCAAACTATAGAAGAGACCCAGTACTTC
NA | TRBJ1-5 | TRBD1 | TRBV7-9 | CASSRAGGKSNQPQHF | TGTGCCAGCAGCCGGGCAGGGGGCAAGAGCAATCAGCCCCAGCATTTT
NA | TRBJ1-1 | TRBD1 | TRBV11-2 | CASSPDRGVTEAFF | TGTGCCAGCAGCCCCGACAGGGGGGTCACTGAAGCTTTCTTT
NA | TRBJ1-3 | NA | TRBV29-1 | CSVQPTGTYSGNTIYF | TGCAGCGTTCAACCCACAGGGACCTACTCTGGAAACACCATATATTTT
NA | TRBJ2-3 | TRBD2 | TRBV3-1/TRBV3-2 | CASSRLAGGTPDTQYF | TGTGCCAGCAGCCGGCTAGCGGGGGGCACCCCAGATACGCAGTATTTT
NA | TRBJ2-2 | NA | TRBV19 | CASSIGGSSARELFF | TGTGCCAGTAGTATAGGAGGGTCGTCTGCTCGGGAGCTGTTTTTT
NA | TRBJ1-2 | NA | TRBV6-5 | CASSYELHSNYGYTF | TGTGCCAGCAGTTACGAACTTCACTCTAACTATGGCTACACCTTC
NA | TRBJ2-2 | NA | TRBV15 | CATSRDLRVGTGELFF | TGTGCCACCAGCAGAGACCTCAGGGTGGGCACCGGGGAGCTGTTTTTT
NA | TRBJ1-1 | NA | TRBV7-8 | CASSRGGQWNTEAFF | TGTGCCAGCAGCCGGGGGGGTCAATGGAACACTGAAGCTTTCTTT
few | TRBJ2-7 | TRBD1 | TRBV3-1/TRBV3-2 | CASSPLLGQGAYEQYF | TGTGCCAGCAGCCCGCTCCTGGGACAGGGGGCCTACGAGCAGTACTTC
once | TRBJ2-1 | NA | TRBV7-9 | CATLEASDEQFF | TGTGCCACTCTAGAAGCCTCCGATGAGCAGTTCTTC
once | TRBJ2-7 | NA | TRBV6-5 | CASSYSRTWGYEQYF | TGTGCCAGCAGTTACTCGAGGACTTGGGGCTACGAGCAGTACTTC
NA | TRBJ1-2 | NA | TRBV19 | CASTLVGRNDGYTF | TGTGCCAGTACTCTTGTTGGGAGAAACGATGGCTACACCTTC
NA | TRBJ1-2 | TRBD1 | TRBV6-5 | CASRLGDSLYYGYTF | TGTGCCAGCAGGTTAGGGGACAGTCTTTACTATGGCTACACCTTC
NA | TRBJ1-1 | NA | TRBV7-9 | CASSPRNEAFF | TGTGCCAGCAGTCCCAGGAATGAAGCTTTCTTT
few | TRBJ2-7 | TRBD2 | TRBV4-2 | CASSQEVAGLSYEQYF | TGTGCCAGCAGCCAAGAGGTAGCGGGGCTCTCCTACGAGCAGTACTTC
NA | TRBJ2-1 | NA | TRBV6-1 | CASSAQGTASYNEQFF | TGTGCCAGCAGTGCCCAGGGCACGGCGTCCTACAATGAGCAGTTCTTC
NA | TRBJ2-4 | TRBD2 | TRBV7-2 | CASSLAAGTVSLAKNIQYF | TGTGCCAGCAGCTTAGCAGCGGGGACCGTTTCCCTAGCCAAAAACATTCAGTACTTC
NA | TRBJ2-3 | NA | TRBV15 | CATSRDWVQGQDTQYF | TGTGCCACCAGCAGAGATTGGGTCCAGGGTCAAGATACGCAGTATTTT
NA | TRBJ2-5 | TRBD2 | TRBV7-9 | CASSFSSGGAETQYF | TGTGCCAGCAGCTTCTCTAGCGGGGGGGCAGAGACCCAGTACTTC
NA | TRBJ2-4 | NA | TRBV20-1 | CSASWGPKNIQYF | TGCAGTGCTAGTTGGGGCCCCAAAAACATTCAGTACTTC
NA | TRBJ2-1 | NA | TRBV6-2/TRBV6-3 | CASSDPGGGLKIAEQFF | TGTGCCAGCAGTGACCCAGGAGGGGGACTAAAAATAGCTGAGCAGTTCTTC
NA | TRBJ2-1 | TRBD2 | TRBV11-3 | CASSLAGGYNEQFF | TGTGCCAGCAGCTTAGCGGGGGGGTACAATGAGCAGTTCTTC
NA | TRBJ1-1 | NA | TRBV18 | CASSPYHSSNTEAFF | TGTGCCAGCTCACCATATCACAGCTCGAACACTGAAGCTTTCTTT
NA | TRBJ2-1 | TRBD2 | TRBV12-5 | CASGLSGTYRYEQFF | TGTGCTAGTGGTTTGAGCGGGACTTATCGGTATGAGCAGTTCTTC
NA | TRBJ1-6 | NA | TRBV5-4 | CASRRDMSSYNSPLHF | TGTGCCAGCAGGCGTGACATGAGCTCCTATAATTCACCCCTCCACTTT